The clone carrying this T cell receptor (beta chain) was counted between two and nine times. Its cognate antigen is unknown. Tagging with unique molecular identifiers was applied to individual cDNA molecules. TCRdb used MiXCR to reprocess the 5' RACE reads, holding one entry per CDR3 protein. The sample records tens of thousands of distinct CDR3 sequences, around an eighth being singletons. This sample stems from a study of early T cells in non-severe SARS-CoV-2 infection. For the study at large: The sequenced material was bulk RNA from unsorted whole blood, and its chains were unpaired.

This CDR3 contains 14 residues. Per germline, CDR1 MNHEY and CDR2 SVGEGT. Deletions cut 6 bases from V and 0 bases from J, with 8 bases between. Regarding the study as a whole: In VDJdb matching, anti-spike CD8 responses were favored while private and CD4 specificities went missing.

The sample consisted of whole blood, taken at baseline. This TCR was sampled from an adult who was a healthcare worker with PCR-confirmed SARS-CoV-2 infection or an uninfected control (not recorded which). The chain employs TRBV6-2 or TRBV6-3 and TRBJ1-4; D is ambiguous. The CDR3, as DNA: TGTGCCAGCAGCCGGGGAACAACTAATGAAAAACTGTTTTTT. Its translation: CASSRGTTNEKLFF.